This is a list of T cell receptor beta chains from one sample in a study of blood T cell repertoires in COVID-19. Sequencing used immunoSEQ multiplex PCR; TCRdb keeps in-frame clones, though not all of them. This sample yields 300,000 to 450,000 clones, of which more than 75% are seen a single time; more than 0.95% belongs to the top ten. Specimen: PBMCs or T cells enriched from blood (not recorded which). The source of these receptors is a woman younger than 35 who had recovered from COVID-19. Both conserved end residues are part of each CDR3. The D gene is left open where the match is weak. Clone size, where shown, is once, few, many, or a class for clones that have expanded.

size	D	V	J	CDR3	DNA
.	.	TRBV19	TRBJ1-1	CASRVRGVRTEAFF	TGTGCCAGCCGCGTTCGGGGTGTGAGAACTGAAGCTTTCTTT
.	.	TRBV28	TRBJ2-7	CASSLLGLYEQYF	TGTGCCAGCAGTTTATTGGGGCTGTACGAGCAGTACTTC
.	.	TRBV28	TRBJ1-3	CASSIGGGSKVSGNTIYF	TGTGCCAGCAGCATCGGTGGCGGGAGTAAGGTATCTGGAAACACCATATATTTT
few	.	TRBV4-1	TRBJ1-3	CASSQASRDSGNTIYF	TGCGCCAGCAGCCAGGCCAGCAGGGACTCTGGAAACACCATATATTTT
.	TRBD2	TRBV19	TRBJ2-7	CASSIGSGSSYEQYF	TGTGCCAGTAGTATAGGCAGCGGGAGTTCCTACGAGCAGTACTTC
.	.	TRBV6-7	TRBJ2-5	CASSYSRATETQYF	TGTGCCAGCAGTTACTCGAGAGCCACGGAGACCCAGTACTTC
.	.	TRBV15	TRBJ1-1	CATRWRVMTEAFF	TGTGCCACCAGGTGGAGGGTGATGACTGAAGCTTTCTTT
.	TRBD1	TRBV27	TRBJ2-5	CASSSQTQQGIETQYF	TGTGCCAGCAGTTCCCAGACACAACAGGGGATTGAGACCCAGTACTTC
.	TRBD2	TRBV7-3	TRBJ2-7	CASSLGPGLVYEQYF	TGTGCCAGCAGCTTAGGCCCCGGACTAGTCTACGAGCAGTACTTC
.	TRBD1	TRBV7-8	TRBJ1-5	CASSPGQGHQPQHF	TGTGCCAGCAGCCCAGGACAGGGACATCAGCCCCAGCATTTT
.	.	TRBV5-4	TRBJ1-2	CASSLQGQRGYTF	TGTGCCAGCAGCCTCCAGGGCCAAAGGGGCTACACCTTC
.	.	TRBV18	TRBJ2-3	CASSPGYQTDTQYF	TGTGCCAGCTCACCCGGGTACCAAACAGATACGCAGTATTTT
.	.	TRBV11-3	TRBJ2-5	CASSRGRGGQETQYF	TGTGCCAGCAGCCGAGGAAGGGGGGGTCAAGAGACCCAGTACTTC
.	TRBD1	TRBV19	TRBJ1-2	CASSIKGQSYYGYTF	TGTGCCAGTAGTATTAAGGGACAGTCCTACTATGGCTACACCTTC
.	.	TRBV6-5	TRBJ1-3	CASTESNNGDTIYF	TGTGCCAGCACCGAAAGCAACAATGGAGACACCATATATTTT
.	TRBD2	TRBV15	TRBJ2-3	CATSRVSPGLAGGQGTDTQYF	TGTGCCACCAGCAGAGTTTCCCCGGGACTAGCGGGGGGCCAGGGCACAGATACGCAGTATTTT
.	TRBD2	TRBV7-9	TRBJ2-1	CASSSGTSAAYNEQFF	TGTGCCAGCAGCTCGGGGACTAGCGCCGCCTACAATGAGCAGTTCTTC
.	.	TRBV5-1	TRBJ2-3	CASSLVNRGTDTQYF	TGCGCCAGCAGCTTGGTGAACAGGGGCACAGATACGCAGTATTTT
.	.	TRBV6-5	TRBJ2-2	CASSSIQGTGELFF	TGTGCCAGCAGTTCCATCCAGGGAACCGGGGAGCTGTTTTTT
.	TRBD1	TRBV7-2	TRBJ1-5	CASSLRLTGDQPQHF	TGTGCCAGCAGCTTAAGATTGACAGGGGATCAGCCCCAGCATTTT
.	.	TRBV6-5	TRBJ1-5	CASSYSAGSNQPQHF	TGTGCCAGCAGTTACTCGGCAGGTAGTAATCAGCCCCAGCATTTT
.	.	TRBV7-3	TRBJ2-7	CASSLGRGYEQYF	TGTGCCAGCAGCCTCGGCAGGGGTTACGAGCAGTACTTC
.	.	TRBV6-1	TRBJ1-5	CASSEPGVLSNQPQHF	TGTGCCAGCAGTGAGCCAGGGGTCTTAAGCAATCAGCCCCAGCATTTT
once	.	TRBV7-3	TRBJ1-2	CASSETGGTGGYTF	TGTGCCAGCAGCGAAACAGGCGGCACGGGTGGCTACACCTTC
.	.	TRBV6-5	TRBJ1-2	CASRRTAYGYTF	TGTGCCAGCCGAAGGACAGCTTATGGCTACACCTTC
.	.	TRBV7-2	TRBJ1-2	CASSLEAGGYTF	TGTGCCAGCAGCTTAGAGGCGGGTGGCTACACCTTC
.	.	TRBV27	TRBJ1-5	CASSFTGGNQPQHF	TGTGCCAGCAGTTTTACGGGAGGGAATCAGCCCCAGCATTTT
.	TRBD1	TRBV7-8	TRBJ1-4	CASSLEASDRANEKLFF	TGTGCCAGCAGCTTAGAGGCCTCGGACAGGGCAAATGAAAAACTGTTTTTT
.	.	TRBV19	TRBJ1-3	CASIDYSGNTIYF	TGTGCCAGTATTGACTACTCTGGAAACACCATATATTTT
.	TRBD1	TRBV12-3/TRBV12-4	TRBJ2-2	CASRTGAGELFF	TGTGCCAGCAGAACAGGGGCCGGGGAGCTGTTTTTT
.	.	TRBV11-2	TRBJ1-4	CASSYEGGKLFF	TGTGCCAGCAGCTACGAAGGCGGAAAACTGTTTTTT
.	TRBD2	TRBV10-3	TRBJ2-5	CAISEIAGGSGTQYF	TGTGCCATCAGTGAAATAGCGGGGGGCTCCGGGACCCAGTACTTC
once	TRBD1	TRBV9	TRBJ1-6	CASSGMGQGNSPLHF	TGTGCCAGCAGCGGAATGGGACAGGGGAATTCACCCCTCCACTTT
once	TRBD1	TRBV24-1	TRBJ1-1	CATSDSDRVTFF	TGTGCCACCAGTGACTCAGACAGGGTTACTTTCTTT
.	.	TRBV10-3	TRBJ2-1	CAITSGGSYNEQFF	TGTGCCATCACCTCCGGGGGTTCCTACAATGAGCAGTTCTTC
.	TRBD1	TRBV30	TRBJ1-1	CAWRTGVGTEAFF	TGTGCCTGGCGTACAGGGGTGGGCACTGAAGCTTTCTTT
.	TRBD1	TRBV5-1	TRBJ2-7	CASSSQGTGGGRGEQYF	TGCGCCAGCAGTTCCCAAGGGACAGGGGGCGGGAGGGGCGAGCAGTACTTC
.	TRBD1	TRBV30	TRBJ1-3	CAWKTRGGALGNTIYF	TGTGCCTGGAAAACCCGAGGGGGCGCATTGGGAAACACCATATATTTT
.	TRBD1	TRBV10-1	TRBJ2-7	CASSRGQGSSYEQYF	TGCGCCAGCAGCCGGGGACAGGGGAGCTCCTACGAGCAGTACTTC
.	TRBD1	TRBV9	TRBJ1-3	CASSPRQGRTGNTIYF	TGTGCCAGCAGCCCCAGACAGGGGAGGACTGGAAACACCATATATTTT
.	TRBD2	TRBV19	TRBJ2-1	CASSYLAGGNEQFF	TGTGCCAGTAGTTACCTAGCGGGGGGGAATGAGCAGTTCTTC
.	TRBD2	TRBV3-1/TRBV3-2	TRBJ2-3	CASSQALAVSTDTQYF	TGTGCCAGCAGCCAAGCCCTAGCGGTTAGCACAGATACGCAGTATTTT
.	.	TRBV27	TRBJ1-3	CASWQAPGNTIYF	TGTGCCAGCTGGCAGGCTCCCGGAAACACCATATATTTT
.	TRBD1	TRBV27	TRBJ2-5	CASSLRTGRETQYF	TGTGCCAGCAGTCTAAGGACAGGGAGGGAGACCCAGTACTTC
.	.	TRBV5-1	TRBJ2-3	CASSPGQHGDTQYF	TGCGCCAGCAGCCCTGGACAGCACGGAGATACGCAGTATTTT
.	TRBD1	TRBV6-5	TRBJ1-4	CASSSGGRSNEKLFF	TGTGCCAGCAGTTCAGGGGGGCGGTCTAATGAAAAACTGTTTTTT
.	TRBD2	TRBV2	TRBJ2-1	CASQYPGLPNEQFF	TGTGCCAGCCAATACCCGGGACTACCAAATGAGCAGTTCTTC
.	.	TRBV6-5	TRBJ1-3	CASSYRGSGNTIYF	TGTGCCAGCAGTTATCGGGGGTCCGGAAACACCATATATTTT
.	TRBD1	TRBV23-1	TRBJ2-5	CASSIQGAFGTQYF	TGCGCCAGCAGCATCCAGGGGGCTTTTGGGACCCAGTACTTC
.	TRBD1	TRBV9	TRBJ2-4	CASSPTPGTDKNIQYF	TGTGCCAGCAGCCCGACTCCCGGGACAGACAAAAACATTCAGTACTTC
once	TRBD2	TRBV7-2	TRBJ2-5	CASSPRGTSGGGTQYF	TGTGCCAGCAGCCCCCGGGGGACTAGCGGGGGTGGGACCCAGTACTTC
once	.	TRBV6-5	TRBJ1-3	CASSLSQGGNTIYF	TGTGCCAGCAGTCTCAGCCAGGGTGGAAACACCATATATTTT
.	.	TRBV27	TRBJ1-1	CASSERGRRAFF	TGTGCCAGCAGTGAGCGGGGTAGGAGAGCTTTCTTT
.	TRBD2	TRBV6-5	TRBJ2-2	CASSLADLGGELFF	TGTGCCAGCAGTCTAGCGGACTTAGGAGGGGAGCTGTTTTTT